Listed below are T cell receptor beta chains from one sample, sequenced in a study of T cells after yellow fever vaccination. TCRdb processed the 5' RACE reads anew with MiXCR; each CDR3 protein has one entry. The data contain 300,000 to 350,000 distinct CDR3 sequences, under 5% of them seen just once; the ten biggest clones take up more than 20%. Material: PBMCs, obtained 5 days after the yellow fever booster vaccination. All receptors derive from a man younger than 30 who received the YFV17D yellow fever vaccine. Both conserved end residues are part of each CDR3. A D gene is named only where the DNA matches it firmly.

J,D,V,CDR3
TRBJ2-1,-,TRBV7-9,CASSPLYSSYNEQFF
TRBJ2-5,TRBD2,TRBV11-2,CASRTGGLETQYF
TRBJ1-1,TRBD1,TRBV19,CARNGQGANTEAFF
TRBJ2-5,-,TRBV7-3,CASSLRAGARETQYF
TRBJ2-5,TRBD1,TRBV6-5,CASISTGGKETQYF
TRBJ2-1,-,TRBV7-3,CASSSGPPGMVYNEQFF
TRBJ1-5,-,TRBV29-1,CSNRGRRTGNQPQHF
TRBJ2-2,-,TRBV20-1,CSARIQGASNTGELFF
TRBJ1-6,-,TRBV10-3,CAISENHDSPLHF
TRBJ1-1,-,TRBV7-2,CASSLQGSGTEAFF
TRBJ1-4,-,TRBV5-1,CASSLGRPGDNEKLFF
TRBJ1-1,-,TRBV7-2,CASSLRQDEAFF
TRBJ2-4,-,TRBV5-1,CASSSGLAKNIQYF
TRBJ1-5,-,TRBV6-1,CASVSGRKGPQHF
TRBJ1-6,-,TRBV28,CASSSSGQNSPLHF
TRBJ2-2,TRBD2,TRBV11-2,CASSLDQLAGGGGELFF
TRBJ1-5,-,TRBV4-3,CASSQGVRNSNQPQHF
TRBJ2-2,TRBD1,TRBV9,CASSVGTGETGELFF